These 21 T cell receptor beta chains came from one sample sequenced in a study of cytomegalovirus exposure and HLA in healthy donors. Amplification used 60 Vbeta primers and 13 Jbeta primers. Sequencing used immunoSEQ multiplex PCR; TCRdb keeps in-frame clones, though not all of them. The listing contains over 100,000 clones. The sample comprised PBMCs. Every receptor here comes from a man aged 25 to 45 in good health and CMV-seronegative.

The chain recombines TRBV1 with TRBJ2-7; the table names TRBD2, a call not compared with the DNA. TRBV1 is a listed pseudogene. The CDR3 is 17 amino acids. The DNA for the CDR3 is TGCACCAGCAGCCAAGCGTATGGTGCTAGCGGGGCCTACGAGCAGTACTTC. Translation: CTSSQAYGASGAYEQYF.

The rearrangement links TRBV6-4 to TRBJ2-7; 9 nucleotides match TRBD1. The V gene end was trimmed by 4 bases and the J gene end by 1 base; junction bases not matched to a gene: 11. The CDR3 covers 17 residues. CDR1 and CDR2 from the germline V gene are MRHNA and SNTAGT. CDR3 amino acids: CASSGPDQQGASYEQYF. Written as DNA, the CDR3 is TGTGCCAGCAGTGGCCCCGATCAACAGGGGGCGTCCTACGAGCAGTACTTC.

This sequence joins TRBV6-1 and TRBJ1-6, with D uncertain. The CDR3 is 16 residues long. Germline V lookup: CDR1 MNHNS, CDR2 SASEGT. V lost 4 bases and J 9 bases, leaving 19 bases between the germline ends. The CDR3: CASSVTGLSRGSPLHF. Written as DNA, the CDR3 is TGTGCCAGCAGTGTAACGGGGTTGTCGCGGGGTTCACCCCTCCACTTT.

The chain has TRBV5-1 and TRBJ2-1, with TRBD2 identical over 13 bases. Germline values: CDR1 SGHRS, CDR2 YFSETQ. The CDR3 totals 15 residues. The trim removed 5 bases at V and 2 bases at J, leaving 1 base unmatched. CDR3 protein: CASSGTSGTYNEQFF. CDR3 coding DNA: TGCGCCAGCAGTGGGACTAGCGGGACCTACAATGAGCAGTTCTTC. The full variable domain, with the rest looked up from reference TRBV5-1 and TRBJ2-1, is KAGVTQTPRYLIKTRGQQVTLSCSPISGHRSVSWYQQTPGQGLQFLFEYFSETQRNKGNFPGRFSGRQFSNSRSEMNVSTLELGDSALYLCASSGTSGTYNEQFFGPGTRLTVL.

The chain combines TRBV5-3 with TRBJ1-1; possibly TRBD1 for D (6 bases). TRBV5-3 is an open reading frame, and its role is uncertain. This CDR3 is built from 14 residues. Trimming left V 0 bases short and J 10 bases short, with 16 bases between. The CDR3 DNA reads TGTGCCAGAAGCTTGGCCTTTCAGGGGACCGGAGCTTTCTTT. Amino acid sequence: CARSLAFQGTGAFF.

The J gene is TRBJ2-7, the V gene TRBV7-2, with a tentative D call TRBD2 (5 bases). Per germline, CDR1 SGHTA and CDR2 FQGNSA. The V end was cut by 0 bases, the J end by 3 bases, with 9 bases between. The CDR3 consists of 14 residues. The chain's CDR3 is CASSLAGDYYEQYF. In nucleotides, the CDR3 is TGTGCCAGCAGCTTAGCTGGAGACTACTACGAGCAGTACTTC.

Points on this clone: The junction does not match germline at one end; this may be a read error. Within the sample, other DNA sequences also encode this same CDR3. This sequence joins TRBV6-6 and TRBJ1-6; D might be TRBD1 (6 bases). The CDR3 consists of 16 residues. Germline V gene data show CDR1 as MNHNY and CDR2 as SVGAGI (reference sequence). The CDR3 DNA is TGCGCCAGCAGAGCGAACAGGGATCTCTATAATTCACCCCTCCACTTT. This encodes CASRANRDLYNSPLHF.

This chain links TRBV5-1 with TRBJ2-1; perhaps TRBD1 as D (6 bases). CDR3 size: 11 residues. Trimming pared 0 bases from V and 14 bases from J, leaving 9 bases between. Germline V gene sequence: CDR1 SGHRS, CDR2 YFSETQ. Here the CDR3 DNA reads TGCGCCAGCAGCTTGGCAGGGGTGGAGTTCTTC. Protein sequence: CASSLAGVEFF.

The CDR3 sequence is CASSIEGGVTEAFF. The CDR3 DNA follows: TGTGCCAGTAGTATTGAAGGGGGGGTCACTGAAGCTTTCTTT. J is TRBJ1-1 and V is TRBV19; D perhaps matches TRBD1 (6 bases). The CDR3 has 14 residues. Trimming removed 3 bases at V and 4 bases at J, with 12 bases between. The germline V gene has CDR1 LNHDA and CDR2 SQIVND (reference sequence). Based on the CDR3 plus reference TRBV19 and TRBJ1-1, the full variable domain is DGGITQSPKYLFRKEGQNVTLSCEQNLNHDAMYWYRQDPGQGLRLIYYSQIVNDFQKGDIAEGYSVSREKKESFPLTVTSAQKNPTAFYLCASSIEGGVTEAFFGQGTRLTVV.

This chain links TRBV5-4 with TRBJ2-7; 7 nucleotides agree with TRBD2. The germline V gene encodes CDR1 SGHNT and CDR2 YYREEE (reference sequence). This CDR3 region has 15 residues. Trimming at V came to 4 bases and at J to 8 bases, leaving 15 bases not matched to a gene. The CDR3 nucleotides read TGTGCCAGCAGCATGGTAGGCAGGCAGGGAGGGAAGCAGTACTTC. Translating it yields CASSMVGRQGGKQYF. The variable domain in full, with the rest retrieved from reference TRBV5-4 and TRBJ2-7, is ETGVTQSPTHLIKTRGQQVTLRCSSQSGHNTVSWYQQALGQGPQFIFQYYREEENGRGNFPPRFSGLQFPNYSSELNVNALELDDSALYLCASSMVGRQGGKQYFGPGTRLTVT.

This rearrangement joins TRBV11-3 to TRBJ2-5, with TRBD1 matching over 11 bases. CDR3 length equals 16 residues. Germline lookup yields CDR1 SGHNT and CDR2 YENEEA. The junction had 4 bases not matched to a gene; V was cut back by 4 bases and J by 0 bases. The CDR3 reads CASSSRDRGYQETQYF. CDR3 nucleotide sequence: TGTGCCAGCAGCTCACGGGACAGGGGGTACCAAGAGACCCAGTACTTC.

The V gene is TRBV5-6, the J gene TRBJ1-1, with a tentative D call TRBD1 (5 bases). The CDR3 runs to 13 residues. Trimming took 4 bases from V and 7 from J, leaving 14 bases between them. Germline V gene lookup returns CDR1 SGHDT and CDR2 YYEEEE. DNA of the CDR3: TGTGCCAGCAGCCCCGATGGGGGGGTTGAAGCTTTCTTT. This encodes CASSPDGGVEAFF. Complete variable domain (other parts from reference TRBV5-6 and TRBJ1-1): DAGVTQSPTHLIKTRGQQVTLRCSPKSGHDTVSWYQQALGQGPQFIFQYYEEEERQRGNFPDRFSGHQFPNYSSELNVNALLLGDSALYLCASSPDGGVEAFFGQGTRLTVV.

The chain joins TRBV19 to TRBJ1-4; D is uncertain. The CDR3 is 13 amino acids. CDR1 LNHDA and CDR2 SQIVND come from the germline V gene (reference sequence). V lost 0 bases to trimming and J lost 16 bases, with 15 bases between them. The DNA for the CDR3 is TGTGCCAGTAGTATAGAAGGCGGGTCTCCGCCGTTTTTT. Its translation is CASSIEGGSPPFF. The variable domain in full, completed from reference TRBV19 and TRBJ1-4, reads DGGITQSPKYLFRKEGQNVTLSCEQNLNHDAMYWYRQDPGQGLRLIYYSQIVNDFQKGDIAEGYSVSREKKESFPLTVTSAQKNPTAFYLCASSIEGGSPPFFGSGTQLSVL.

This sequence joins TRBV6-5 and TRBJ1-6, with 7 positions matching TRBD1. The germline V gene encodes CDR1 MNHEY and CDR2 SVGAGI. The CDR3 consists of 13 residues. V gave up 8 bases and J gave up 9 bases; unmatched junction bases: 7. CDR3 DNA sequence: TGTGCCAGCCAGAGGGGGCAGAGTTCACCCCTCCACTTT. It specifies CASQRGQSSPLHF.

CDR3 loop: CASSPYGGPNYEQYF. CDR3 bases: TGCGCCAGCAGCCCCTACGGGGGGCCCAACTACGAGCAGTACTTC. V and J are TRBV5-1 and TRBJ2-7; D is perhaps TRBD2 (7 bases). The V gene lost 4 bases and the J gene lost 3 bases, with 17 bases spanning the gap. Per germline, CDR1 SGHRS and CDR2 YFSETQ. The length of the CDR3 is 15 residues.

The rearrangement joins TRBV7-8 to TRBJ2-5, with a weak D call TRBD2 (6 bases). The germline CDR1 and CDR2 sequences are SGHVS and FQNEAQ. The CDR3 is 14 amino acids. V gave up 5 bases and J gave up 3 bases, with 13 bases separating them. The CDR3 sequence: CASSIRETEETQYF. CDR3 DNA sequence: TGTGCCAGCAGCATACGGGAGACAGAAGAGACCCAGTACTTC.

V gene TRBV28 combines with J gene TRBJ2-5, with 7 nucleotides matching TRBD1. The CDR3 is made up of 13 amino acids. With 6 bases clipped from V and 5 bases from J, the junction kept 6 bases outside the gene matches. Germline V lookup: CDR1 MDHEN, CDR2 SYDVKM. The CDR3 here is CASRTYRGETQYF. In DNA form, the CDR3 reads TGTGCCAGCAGAACCTACAGGGGTGAGACCCAGTACTTC. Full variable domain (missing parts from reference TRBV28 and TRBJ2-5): DVKVTQSSRYLVKRTGEKVFLECVQDMDHENMFWYRQDPGLGLRLIYFSYDVKMKEKGDIPEGYSVSREKKERFSLILESASTNQTSMYLCASRTYRGETQYFGPGTRLLVL.

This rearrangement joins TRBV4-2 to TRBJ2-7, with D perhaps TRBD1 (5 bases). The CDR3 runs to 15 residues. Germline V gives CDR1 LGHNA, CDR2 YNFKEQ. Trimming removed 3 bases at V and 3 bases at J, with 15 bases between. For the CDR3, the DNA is TGTGCCAGCAGCCACGAGAACAGGCCCCACTACGAGCAGTACTTC. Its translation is CASSHENRPHYEQYF.

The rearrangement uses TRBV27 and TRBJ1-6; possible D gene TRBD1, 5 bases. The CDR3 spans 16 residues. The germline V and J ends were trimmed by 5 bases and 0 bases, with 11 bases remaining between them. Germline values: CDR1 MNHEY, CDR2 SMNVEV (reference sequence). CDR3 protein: CASSTDRSSYNSPLHF. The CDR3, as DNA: TGTGCCAGCAGTACCGACAGAAGCTCCTATAATTCACCCCTCCACTTT.

CDR3 loop: CASSKGQGGTEAFF. For the CDR3, the DNA is TGCGCCAGCAGCAAGGGACAGGGAGGGACTGAAGCTTTCTTT. This chain uses TRBV5-1 with TRBJ1-1; 9 nucleotides align to TRBD1. The CDR3 runs 14 residues. V shed 4 bases, J shed 5 bases, and the junction held 6 bases outside the gene matches. In germline, CDR1 is SGHRS, CDR2 YFSETQ.

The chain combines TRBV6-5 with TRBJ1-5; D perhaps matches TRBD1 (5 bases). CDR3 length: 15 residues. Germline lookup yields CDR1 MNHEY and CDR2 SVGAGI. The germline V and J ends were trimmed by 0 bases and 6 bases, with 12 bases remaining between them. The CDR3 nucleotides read TGTGCCAGCAGTTACTCTACAGGTGTCGGTCAGCCCCAGCATTTT. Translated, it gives CASSYSTGVGQPQHF.